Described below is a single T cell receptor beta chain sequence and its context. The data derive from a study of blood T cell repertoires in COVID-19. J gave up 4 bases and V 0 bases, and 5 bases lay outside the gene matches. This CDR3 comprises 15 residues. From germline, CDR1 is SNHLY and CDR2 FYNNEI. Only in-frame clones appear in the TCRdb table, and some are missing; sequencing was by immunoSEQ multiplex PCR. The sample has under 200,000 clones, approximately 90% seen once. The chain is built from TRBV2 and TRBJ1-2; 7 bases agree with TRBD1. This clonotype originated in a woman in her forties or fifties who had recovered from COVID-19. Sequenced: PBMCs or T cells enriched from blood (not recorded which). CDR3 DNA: TGTGCCAGCAGTGAAGCCGGGACAGCATCCTATGGCTACACCTTC. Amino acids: CASSEAGTASYGYTF.